A single sample is the source of the 24 T cell receptor beta chains below, sequenced in a study of T cells in localized non-small cell lung cancer. Using immunoSEQ multiplex PCR, the repertoire was profiled, and TCRdb retains in-frame clones only, with some absent. The table has roughly 24,000 clones, approximately 81% seen once. Sequencing used peripheral blood, obtained before any cancer treatment. These receptors originate from a man between 40 and 70 years old with stage III squamous cell lung carcinoma.

The chain has TRBV1 and TRBJ1-1; TRBD1 is taken as the D call from the table, unchecked against the DNA. TRBV1 is tagged as a pseudogene. This CDR3 contains 15 residues. The CDR3 DNA follows: TGCACCAGCAGGATCTTAGGACATTTGAACACTGAAGCTTTCTTT. This encodes CTSRILGHLNTEAFF.

This chain joins TRBV19 and TRBJ2-1, with a tentative D call TRBD1 (7 bases). The CDR3 runs 16 residues. Deletions cut 4 bases from V and 4 bases from J, with 17 bases between. CDR1 is LNHDA and CDR2 is SQIVND in the germline V gene (reference sequence). DNA of the CDR3: TGTGCCAGTAGTAAGTACGCGGGACAGATATACAATGAGCAGTTCTTC. Its translation is CASSKYAGQIYNEQFF. Full variable domain (remainder filled in from reference TRBV19 and TRBJ2-1): DGGITQSPKYLFRKEGQNVTLSCEQNLNHDAMYWYRQDPGQGLRLIYYSQIVNDFQKGDIAEGYSVSREKKESFPLTVTSAQKNPTAFYLCASSKYAGQIYNEQFFGPGTRLTVL.

The CDR3 loop reads CAWSAGLSYEQYV. The CDR3 DNA reads as TGTGCCTGGAGCGCGGGACTCTCCTACGAGCAGTACGTC. The rearrangement joins TRBV30 to TRBJ2-7; D might be TRBD2 (6 bases). The CDR3 totals 13 residues. V lost 3 bases and J lost 0, with 9 bases in between. Germline V CDR1 and CDR2: GTSNPN, SVGIG (reference sequence).

The chain combines TRBV18 with TRBJ1-5; TRBD1 aligns across 12 bases. V dropped 3 bases and J dropped 7; count of bases not matched to a gene: 4. Germline V CDR1 and CDR2: KGHSH, LQKENI. The CDR3 consists of 15 residues. The CDR3 DNA is TGTGCCAGCTCACCGGGACAGGGGGCTTCGCAGCCCCAGCATTTT. This gives the protein CASSPGQGASQPQHF.

In DNA, the CDR3 is TGTGCCAGCTCACCATTGGGACGCGTCACTGAAGCTTTCTTT. Encoded protein: CASSPLGRVTEAFF. The chain carries TRBV18 and TRBJ1-1, with a tentative D call TRBD1 (5 bases). The V end lost 2 bases, the J end lost 4 bases, and 11 bases lay between the germline ends. This CDR3 region has 14 residues. Germline values: CDR1 KGHSH, CDR2 LQKENI.

This chain joins TRBV7-6 and TRBJ2-7, with D uncertain. The germline CDR1 and CDR2 sequences are SGHVS and FNYEAQ. With 2 bases removed from V and 1 base from J, the gap between germline ends came to 6 bases. The CDR3 sequence is 13 residues long. CDR3 in amino acids: CASSLMGSYEQYF. The CDR3 DNA reads TGTGCCAGCAGCTTAATGGGATCCTACGAGCAGTACTTC.

The rearrangement links TRBV10-1 to TRBJ2-7, with TRBD1 identical over 12 bases. V was clipped by 5 bases and J by 1 base; unmatched bases: 3. This CDR3 has 15 residues. Germline V gene lookup returns CDR1 WNHNN and CDR2 SYGVQD (reference sequence). CDR3 residues: CASSPGQGASYEQYF. CDR3 nucleotides: TGCGCCAGCAGTCCGGGACAGGGGGCGTCCTACGAGCAGTACTTC.

The J gene is TRBJ1-2, the V gene TRBV4-2, with TRBD1 identical over 7 bases. The CDR3 sequence is 17 residues long. V lost 4 bases and J lost 8; bases outside the gene matches: 19. The germline CDR1 and CDR2 sequences are LGHNA and YNFKEQ. The CDR3 region has the DNA TGTGCCAGCAGCCCCAGTAGGGGCACAGGGGTGTTGAAAGGCTACACCTTC. It translates to CASSPSRGTGVLKGYTF.

The chain's CDR3 is CATSLRDRGPDEQFF. DNA of the CDR3: TGTGCCACCAGCCTCCGGGACAGGGGGCCCGATGAGCAGTTCTTC. The chain employs TRBV15 and TRBJ2-1; TRBD1 matches at 12 bases. In germline, CDR1 is LNHNV, CDR2 YYDKDF (reference sequence). This CDR3 spans 15 amino acids. The trim removed 5 bases at V and 8 bases at J, leaving 7 bases unmatched.

The chain couples TRBV27 to TRBJ1-2, with D perhaps TRBD1 (5 bases). CDR3 length: 16 amino acids. Germline-derived CDR1 and CDR2 are MNHEY and SMNVEV (reference sequence). Trimming took 0 bases from V and 4 from J, leaving 15 bases between them. CDR3: CASSLSAGTVVYGYTF. As DNA, the CDR3 is TGTGCCAGCAGTTTATCCGCCGGGACGGTCGTCTATGGCTACACCTTC.

This chain joins TRBV5-4 and TRBJ2-2; tentatively, D is TRBD1 (5 bases). This CDR3 contains 12 residues. Trimming removed 4 bases at V and 6 bases at J, with 7 bases between. The germline V gene encodes CDR1 SGHNT and CDR2 YYREEE (reference sequence). CDR3 residues: CASSQGPGELFF. Written as DNA, the CDR3 is TGTGCCAGCAGCCAGGGCCCCGGGGAGCTGTTTTTT. The full variable domain, completed using reference TRBV5-4 and TRBJ2-2, is ETGVTQSPTHLIKTRGQQVTLRCSSQSGHNTVSWYQQALGQGPQFIFQYYREEENGRGNFPPRFSGLQFPNYSSELNVNALELDDSALYLCASSQGPGELFFGEGSRLTVL.

The chain employs TRBV6-5 and TRBJ1-2; 7 bases align to TRBD1. Germline V gene lookup returns CDR1 MNHEY and CDR2 SVGAGI. V shed 5 bases and J 4 bases; nucleotides not matched to a gene: 10. CDR3 length: 15 amino acids. The CDR3 DNA sequence: TGTGCCAGCAGTAAGAACCGACAGGGACGCTATGGCTACACCTTC. It translates to CASSKNRQGRYGYTF.

The rearrangement joins TRBV11-2 to TRBJ1-6; D is unresolved. The germline V and J ends were trimmed by 0 bases and 0 bases, with 18 bases remaining between them. CDR3 length equals 20 residues. Germline loops: CDR1 SGHAT, CDR2 FQNNGV. The CDR3 reads CASSLDPPLGDSSYNSPLHF. Here the CDR3 DNA reads TGTGCCAGCAGCTTAGACCCTCCCCTTGGGGATAGCTCCTATAATTCACCCCTCCACTTT.

This chain links TRBV6-1 with TRBJ2-7; the D is unclear. The V and J ends lost 7 bases and 0 bases respectively, with 16 bases between them. The CDR3 runs to 15 residues. Per germline, CDR1 MNHNS and CDR2 SASEGT. DNA of the CDR3: TGTGCCAGCACCGAAAGTCCGTTGAGCTCCTACGAGCAGTACGTC. Its translation is CASTESPLSSYEQYV.

Details on this clone: At one end the junction does not follow the germline gene, possibly because of a read error. The chain is built from TRBV19 and TRBJ1-2, with a possible D match to TRBD1 (5 bases). The CDR3 has 12 residues. The germline CDR1 and CDR2 sequences are LNHDA and SQIVND (reference sequence). The CDR3 nucleotides are TGTGCCAGTAGTCTAGACAGTTATGGCTACACCTTC. It codes for CASSLDSYGYTF. The whole variable domain, remainder taken from reference TRBV19 and TRBJ1-2, is DGGITQSPKYLFRKEGQNVTLSCEQNLNHDAMYWYRQDPGQGLRLIYYSQIVNDFQKGDIAEGYSVSREKKESFPLTVTSAQKNPTAFYLCASSLDSYGYTFGSGTRLTVV.

The J gene is TRBJ2-3, the V gene TRBV5-8; TRBD1 might be the D (7 bases). This CDR3 spans 14 amino acids. Germline assignment: CDR1 SGHTS and CDR2 YDEGEE. V was trimmed by 0 bases and J by 4 bases, leaving 9 bases between them. CDR3 protein: CASSLAGGPDTQYF. CDR3 coding DNA: TGTGCCAGCAGCTTGGCAGGGGGGCCAGATACGCAGTATTTT. Combining the CDR3 with reference TRBV5-8 and TRBJ2-3 gives the whole variable domain EAGVTQSPTHLIKTRGQQATLRCSPISGHTSVYWYQQALGLGLQFLLWYDEGEERNRGNFPPRFSGRQFPNYSSELNVNALELEDSALYLCASSLAGGPDTQYFGPGTRLTVL.

The V gene is TRBV5-8, the J gene TRBJ2-3; 9 nucleotides align to TRBD2. The CDR3 totals 16 residues. V was pared by 0 bases and J by 2 bases, with 4 bases of the junction left unmatched. The V gene's germline CDR1 is SGHTS and CDR2 YDEGEE. The CDR3 sequence is CASSLGLAGSTDTQYF. In nucleotides, the CDR3 is TGTGCCAGCAGCTTGGGGCTAGCGGGGTCCACAGATACGCAGTATTTT.

The chain employs TRBV5-1 and TRBJ2-1; perhaps TRBD2 as D (5 bases). The CDR3 is 16 amino acids. The V end was cut by 2 bases, the J end by 2 bases, with 14 bases between. Germline V lookup: CDR1 SGHRS, CDR2 YFSETQ. The CDR3 loop is CASSFGLSSAYNEQFF. The CDR3 DNA is TGCGCCAGCAGCTTCGGACTTTCCTCCGCCTACAATGAGCAGTTCTTC.

The sample holds a few counts of this clone. The chain combines TRBV2 with TRBJ1-2; possible D gene TRBD1, 6 bases. CDR1 is SNHLY and CDR2 is FYNNEI in the germline V gene. The CDR3 length is 15 residues. The V end was cut by 7 bases, the J end by 5 bases, with 20 bases between. The CDR3 DNA follows: TGTGCCAGCATCCGGGACATCGGAAGGTGGTATGGCTACACCTTC. Its protein is CASIRDIGRWYGYTF.

The J gene is TRBJ2-1, the V gene TRBV5-1; 8 nucleotides line up with TRBD1. This CDR3 comprises 14 residues. Unmatched junction bases numbered 7, after V lost 4 bases and J lost 7 bases. The germline V gene encodes CDR1 SGHRS and CDR2 YFSETQ. The CDR3 loop is CASSLGQDLNEQFF. CDR3 sequence (DNA): TGCGCCAGCAGCCTGGGACAGGATTTGAATGAGCAGTTCTTC.

This clone appeared a few times. The V and J genes are TRBV28 and TRBJ1-3, with D perhaps matching TRBD1 (5 bases). The CDR3 has 14 amino acids. Germline CDR1 MDHEN, CDR2 SYDVKM. V lost 5 bases and J 4 bases, leaving 12 bases between the germline ends. The CDR3 here is CASSLGAGGNTIYF. The CDR3 DNA follows: TGTGCCAGCAGTCTAGGGGCTGGGGGAAACACCATATATTTT.

This clone was observed a single time. This chain connects TRBV18 to TRBJ1-2; TRBD1 matches 9 bases. Germline V lookup: CDR1 KGHSH, CDR2 LQKENI. Unmatched junction bases numbered 2, after V lost 1 base and J lost 8 bases. This CDR3 has 13 residues. CDR3 protein: CASSPQGQGGYTF. The CDR3 DNA follows: TGTGCCAGCTCACCACAGGGACAGGGAGGCTACACCTTC.

This rearrangement joins TRBV7-6 to TRBJ1-4; 8 bases fit TRBD1. The CDR3 has 14 residues. The V segment lost 3 bases and the J segment 7 bases; nucleotides outside the gene matches: 4. Germline-derived CDR1 and CDR2 are SGHVS and FNYEAQ. Written as DNA, the CDR3 is TGTGCCAGCAGCTTGGACAGGGCCTCTGAAAAACTGTTTTTT. It specifies CASSLDRASEKLFF.

This clone was picked up a small number of times. The rearrangement links TRBV19 to TRBJ1-5; 8 nucleotides line up with TRBD1. The V gene end was trimmed by 6 bases and the J gene end by 6 bases; junction bases not matched to a gene: 7. CDR3 length: 14 residues. Germline values: CDR1 LNHDA, CDR2 SQIVND (reference sequence). The CDR3 DNA reads TGTGCCAGTAGAGTTGGACAGGGCATTCAGCCCCAGCATTTT. Its protein is CASRVGQGIQPQHF. Looking up the rest from reference TRBV19 and TRBJ1-5 gives the full variable domain: DGGITQSPKYLFRKEGQNVTLSCEQNLNHDAMYWYRQDPGQGLRLIYYSQIVNDFQKGDIAEGYSVSREKKESFPLTVTSAQKNPTAFYLCASRVGQGIQPQHFGDGTRLSIL.